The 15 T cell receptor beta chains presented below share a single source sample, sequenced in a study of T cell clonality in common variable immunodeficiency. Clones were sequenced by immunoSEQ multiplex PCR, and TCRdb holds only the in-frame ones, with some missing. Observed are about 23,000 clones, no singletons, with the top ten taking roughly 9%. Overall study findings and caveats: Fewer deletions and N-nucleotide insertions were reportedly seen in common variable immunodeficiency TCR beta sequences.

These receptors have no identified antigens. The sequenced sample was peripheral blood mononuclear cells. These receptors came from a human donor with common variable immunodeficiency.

The CDR3 DNA, read in part, is TGTGCCAGCAGCTTAGAGCCTAGCGCTCACAATGAG. This translates into CASSLEPSAHNE. The CDR3 in full is CASSLEPSAHNEQFF. The rearrangement links TRBV7-8 to TRBJ2-1, with a weak D call TRBD2 (6 bases). The read terminates 3 residues ahead of where the CDR3 ends, so the germline J gene completes it. V shed 1 base and J shed 5 bases, with 12 bases lying between them. This CDR3 is 15 amino acids long. In germline, CDR1 is SGHVS, CDR2 FQNEAQ.

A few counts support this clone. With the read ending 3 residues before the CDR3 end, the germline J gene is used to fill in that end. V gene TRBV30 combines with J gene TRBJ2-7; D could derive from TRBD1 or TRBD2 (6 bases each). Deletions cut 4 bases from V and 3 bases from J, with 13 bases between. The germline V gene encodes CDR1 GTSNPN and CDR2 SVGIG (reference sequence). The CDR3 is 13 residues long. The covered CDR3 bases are TGTGCCTGGACCCACAGGGAGGTCTACGAG. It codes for CAWTHREVYE. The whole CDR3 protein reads CAWTHREVYEQYF. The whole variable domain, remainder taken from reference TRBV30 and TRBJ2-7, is SQTIHQWPATLVQPVGSPLSLECTVEGTSNPNLYWYRQAAGRGLQLLFYSVGIGQISSEVPQNLSASRPQDRQFILSSKKLLLSDSGFYLCAWTHREVYEQYFGPGTRLTVT.

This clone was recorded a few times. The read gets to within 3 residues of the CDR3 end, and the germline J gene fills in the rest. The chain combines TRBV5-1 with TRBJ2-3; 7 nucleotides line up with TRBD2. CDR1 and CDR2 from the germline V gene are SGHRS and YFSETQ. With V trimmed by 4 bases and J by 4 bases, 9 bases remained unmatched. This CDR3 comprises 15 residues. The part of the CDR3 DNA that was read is TGCGCCAGCAGCCCGAAGCGGGATGAGGCAGATACG. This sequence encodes CASSPKRDEADT. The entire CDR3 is CASSPKRDEADTQYF.

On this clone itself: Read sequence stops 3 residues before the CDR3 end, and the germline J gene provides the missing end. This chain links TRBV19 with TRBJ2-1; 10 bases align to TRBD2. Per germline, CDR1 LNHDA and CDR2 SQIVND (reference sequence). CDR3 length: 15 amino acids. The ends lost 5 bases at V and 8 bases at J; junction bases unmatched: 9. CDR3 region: CASSWSSGGEDEQFF. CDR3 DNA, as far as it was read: TGTGCCAGTAGTTGGTCTAGCGGGGGTGAAGATGAG. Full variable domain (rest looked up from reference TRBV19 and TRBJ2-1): DGGITQSPKYLFRKEGQNVTLSCEQNLNHDAMYWYRQDPGQGLRLIYYSQIVNDFQKGDIAEGYSVSREKKESFPLTVTSAQKNPTAFYLCASSWSSGGEDEQFFGPGTRLTVL.

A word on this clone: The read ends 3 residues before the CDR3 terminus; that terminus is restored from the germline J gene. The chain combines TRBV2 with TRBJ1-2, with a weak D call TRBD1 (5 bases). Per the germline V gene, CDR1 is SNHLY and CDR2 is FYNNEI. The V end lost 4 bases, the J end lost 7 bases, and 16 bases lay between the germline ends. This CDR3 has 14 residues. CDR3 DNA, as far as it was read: TGTGCCAGCAGTGGGAGGGGCCTGAATTTTGGC. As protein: CASSGRGLNFG. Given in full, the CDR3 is CASSGRGLNFGYTF.

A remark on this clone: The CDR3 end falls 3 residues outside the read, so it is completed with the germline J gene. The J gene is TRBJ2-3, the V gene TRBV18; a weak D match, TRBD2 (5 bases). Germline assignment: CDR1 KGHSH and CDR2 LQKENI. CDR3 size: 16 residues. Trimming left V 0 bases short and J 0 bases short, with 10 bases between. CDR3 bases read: TGTGCCAGCTCACCACCCACGGGGATAAGCACAGATACG. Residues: CASSPPTGISTDT. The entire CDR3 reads CASSPPTGISTDTQYF.

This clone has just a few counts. This chain's CDR3 is CASSRGQGALSPLHF. The DNA read from the CDR3 is TGTGCCAGTAGTAGGGGACAGGGGGCTCTGTCACCC. The chain couples TRBV19 to TRBJ1-6, with 12 bases identical to TRBD1. The read gets to within 3 residues of the CDR3 end, and the germline J gene fills in the rest. Per germline, CDR1 LNHDA and CDR2 SQIVND (reference sequence). After removal of 4 bases from V and 10 bases from J, the junction contained 5 bases not matched to a gene. The length of the CDR3 is 15 residues.

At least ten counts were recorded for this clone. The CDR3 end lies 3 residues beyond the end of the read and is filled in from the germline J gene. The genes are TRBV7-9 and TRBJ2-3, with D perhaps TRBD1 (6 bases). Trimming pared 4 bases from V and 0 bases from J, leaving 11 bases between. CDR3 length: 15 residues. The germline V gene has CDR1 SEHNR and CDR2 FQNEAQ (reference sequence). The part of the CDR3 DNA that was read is TGTGCCAGCAGCTCCTGGACAGAAAGCACAGATACG. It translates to CASSSWTESTDT. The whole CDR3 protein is CASSSWTESTDTQYF.

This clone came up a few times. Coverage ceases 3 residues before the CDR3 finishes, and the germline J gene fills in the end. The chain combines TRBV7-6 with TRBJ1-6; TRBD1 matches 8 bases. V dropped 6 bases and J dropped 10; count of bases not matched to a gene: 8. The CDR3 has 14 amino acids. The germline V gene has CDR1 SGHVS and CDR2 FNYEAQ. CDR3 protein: CASSRTGTNSPLHF. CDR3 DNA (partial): TGTGCCAGCAGTCGGACAGGGACGAACTCACCC.

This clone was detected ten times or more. The CDR3 sequence is CASSFRGTSGRFSYNEQFF. Partial CDR3 DNA: TGTGCCAGCTCCTTCCGAGGGACTAGCGGCCGATTCTCCTACAATGAG. This chain joins TRBV2 and TRBJ2-1, with 11 bases aligning to TRBD2. The CDR3 end is not reached by the read, which stops 3 residues before it; the germline J gene fills it in. Per the germline V gene, CDR1 is SNHLY and CDR2 is FYNNEI. The CDR3 contains 19 residues. Trimming at V came to 8 bases and at J to 0 bases, leaving 15 bases not matched to a gene.

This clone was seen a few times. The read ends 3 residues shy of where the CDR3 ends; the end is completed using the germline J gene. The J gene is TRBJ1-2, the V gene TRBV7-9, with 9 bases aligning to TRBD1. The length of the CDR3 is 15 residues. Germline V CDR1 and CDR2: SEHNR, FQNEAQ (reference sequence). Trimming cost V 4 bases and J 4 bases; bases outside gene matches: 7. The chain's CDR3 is CASSSRTGEGYGYTF. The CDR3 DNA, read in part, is TGTGCCAGCAGCTCCCGGACAGGGGAGGGCTATGGC.

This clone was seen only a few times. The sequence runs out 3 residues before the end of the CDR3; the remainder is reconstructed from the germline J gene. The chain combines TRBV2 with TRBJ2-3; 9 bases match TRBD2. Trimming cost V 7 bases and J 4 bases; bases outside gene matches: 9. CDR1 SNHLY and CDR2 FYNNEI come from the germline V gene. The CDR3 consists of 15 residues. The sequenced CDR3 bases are TGTGCCAGCACTGGCTCCCTAGCGGGATCAGATACG. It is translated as CASTGSLAGSDT. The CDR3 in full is CASTGSLAGSDTQYF.

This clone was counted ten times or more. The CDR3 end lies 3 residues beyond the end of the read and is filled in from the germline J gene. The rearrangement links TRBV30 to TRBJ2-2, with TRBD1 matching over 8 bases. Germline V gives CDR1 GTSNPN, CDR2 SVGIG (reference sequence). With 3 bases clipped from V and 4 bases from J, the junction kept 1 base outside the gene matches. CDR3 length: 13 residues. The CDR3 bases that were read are TGTGCCTGGAGGGGACAGGCCACCGGGGAG. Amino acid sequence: CAWRGQATGE. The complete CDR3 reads CAWRGQATGELFF.

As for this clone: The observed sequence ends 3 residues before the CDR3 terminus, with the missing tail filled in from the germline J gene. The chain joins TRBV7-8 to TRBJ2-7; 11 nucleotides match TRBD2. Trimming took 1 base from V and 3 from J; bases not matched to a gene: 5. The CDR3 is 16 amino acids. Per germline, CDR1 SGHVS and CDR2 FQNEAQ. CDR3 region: CASSLVLAGGGYEQYF. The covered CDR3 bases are TGTGCCAGCAGCTTAGTCTTAGCGGGAGGGGGCTACGAG.

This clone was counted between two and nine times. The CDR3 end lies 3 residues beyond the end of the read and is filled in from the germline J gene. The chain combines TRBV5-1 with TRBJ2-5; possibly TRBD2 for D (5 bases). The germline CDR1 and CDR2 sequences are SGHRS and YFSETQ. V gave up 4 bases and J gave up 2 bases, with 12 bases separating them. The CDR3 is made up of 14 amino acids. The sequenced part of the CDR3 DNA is TGCGCCAGCAGCCCGACGGGGAATCAAGAGACC. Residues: CASSPTGNQET. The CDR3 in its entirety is CASSPTGNQETQYF.